This T cell receptor beta chain was sequenced for a study of T cells in Graves' hyperthyroidism and ophthalmopathy. When ophthalmopathy did not progress within 18 months, Graves' hyperthyroidism was considered stable. Uncontrolled infection, other autoimmune disease, pregnancy or lactation excluded patients. Clinical symptoms, serum thyroxine, TRAb, thyroid ultrasound and orbital computed tomography informed diagnoses. The CDR3 covers 17 residues. V lost 0 bases, J lost 2 bases, and 7 bases stayed unmatched. Per germline, CDR1 SGHKS and CDR2 YYEKEE (reference sequence). The source material, RNA transcripts, was used to amplify TCR beta CDR3 regions. A first-round RT-PCR of the TCR CDR3 used the HTBI primer set. TCRdb processed the multiplex PCR reads anew with MiXCR; each CDR3 protein has one entry. The sample has some 620,000 distinct CDR3 sequences; around 15% are singletons. Study observations and caveats: A model of 13 V-J pairs discriminated ophthalmopathy from stable hyperthyroidism.

In its sample, this clonotype was seen a few times. The antigen is unknown. The chain links TRBV5-5 to TRBJ2-7, with TRBD2 matching over 11 bases. The receptor was derived from a woman aged 25 to 45 with Graves' hyperthyroidism. Source material: blood. CDR3: CASSLAVLGLAAYEQYF. CDR3 nucleotides: TGTGCCAGCAGCTTGGCAGTATTGGGACTAGCGGCCTACGAGCAGTACTTC.